This T cell receptor beta chain appears in the sequencing data of a study of shared T cell receptors in the human thymus (dated by TCRdb to 2020 to 2022). Notes on the research overall: The study examined how self-reactive, shared T-cell receptor alpha chains are generated in the human thymus.

The germline V gene (reference sequence) specifies SEHNR as CDR1 and FQNEAQ as CDR2. Counted from cysteine to phenylalanine, this CDR3 has 15 amino acids. CDR3 DNA only is kept here, 45 bases in frame from base 1. V and J lose 2 bases and 2 bases, and a span of 13 bases separates them. Comments on this clone: Its antigen has not been determined. No base quality information exists; no much larger clone differs at one position.

The library was made by the immunoSEQ multiplex PCR assay. The clones in this table, taken by TCRdb from immuneACCESS, are in-frame only. Not every clone is retained; where verified, under half of the shortfall comes from an unresolved V gene, and the cause of the rest is unknown. This sample gives 500,000 to 850,000 clones in total; more than 75% of them show up just once. Jointly, the top ten make up roughly 0.0089% of the sample. This same sample was also taken into another study, of human thymus T cells. Per that second paper: In Finland, the donors were immunologically healthy infants who were having open corrective cardiac surgery for congenital heart defects. Thymus tissue was collected as surgical resects that were removed during corrective cardiac surgery. Biased V and J gene segment usage appeared to be present in both thymic and peripheral blood repertoires. According to the related research, thymic TCR repertoires were highly overlapping among unrelated individuals. The study used roughly 8 infant thymus samples plus four related peripheral blood samples to characterize TCR alpha and beta repertoires. The cohort included about 6 male and a couple of female infants, with donor ages spanning 7 to 244 days. Thymocytes were mechanically released from the tissue and were stored as pellets of about 9-33 million cells at -70 degrees C. A QIAsymphony instrument was used to extract genomic DNA from frozen cell pellets. TCRB and TCRAD loci were amplified from a standardized quantity of quality-controlled genomic DNA using the immunoSEQ multiplex PCR assay. Amplicons spanned the V(D)J region at a length sufficient to cover the CDR3 and identify V and J genes. The amplicons were sequenced on an Illumina platform via the commercial immunoSEQ service. Corrections for primer bias and sequencing errors followed previously described methods, while TCRAD and TCRB definitions were based on the IMGT database. Analysis of the repertoires was done with immunoSEQ Analyzer 3.0 and VDJTools and included basic statistics, V/J segment usage, diversity estimates, rarefaction and pairwise overlap. Chao1, ChaoE, Efron-Thisted, Shannon and inverse Simpson indices were used to estimate diversity, which was also estimated on datasets down-sampled to the smallest sample. Repertoire overlap was determined by strict matching of CDR3 nucleotide sequence, V gene and J gene, and Jaccard-based multidimensional scaling clustering was applied. On average, thymus samples yielded around 850,000 unique TCRB clonotypes, whereas blood samples yielded about 80,000.

The TCR originated in a boy under two years old with a congenital heart defect. Donor details come from another sample of the same person, matched by shared clones. The sequence joins TRBV7-9 to TRBJ2-7; the D region possibly corresponds to TRBD2 (6 bases align). The sequencing sample was made of thymocytes. The sequenced DNA is TGTGCCAGCAGCTTAATTAGTCGGGGGACCTACGAGCAGTACTTC. Its translation is CASSLISRGTYEQYF.